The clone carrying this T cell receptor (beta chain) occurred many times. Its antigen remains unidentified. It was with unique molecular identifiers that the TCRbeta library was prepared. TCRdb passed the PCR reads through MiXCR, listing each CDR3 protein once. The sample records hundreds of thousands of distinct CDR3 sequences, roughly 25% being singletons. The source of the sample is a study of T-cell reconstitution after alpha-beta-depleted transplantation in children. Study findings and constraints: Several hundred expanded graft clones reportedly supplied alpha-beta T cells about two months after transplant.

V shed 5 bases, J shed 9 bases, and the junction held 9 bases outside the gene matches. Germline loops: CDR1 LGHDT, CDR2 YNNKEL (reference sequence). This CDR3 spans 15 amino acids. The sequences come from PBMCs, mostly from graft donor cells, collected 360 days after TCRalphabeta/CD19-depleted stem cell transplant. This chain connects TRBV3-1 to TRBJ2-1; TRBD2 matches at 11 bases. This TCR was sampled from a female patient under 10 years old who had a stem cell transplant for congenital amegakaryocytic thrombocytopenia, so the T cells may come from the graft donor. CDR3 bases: TGTGCCAGCAGCTCGACTAGCGGGGTTTTGGTTGAGCAGTTCTTC. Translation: CASSSTSGVLVEQFF.